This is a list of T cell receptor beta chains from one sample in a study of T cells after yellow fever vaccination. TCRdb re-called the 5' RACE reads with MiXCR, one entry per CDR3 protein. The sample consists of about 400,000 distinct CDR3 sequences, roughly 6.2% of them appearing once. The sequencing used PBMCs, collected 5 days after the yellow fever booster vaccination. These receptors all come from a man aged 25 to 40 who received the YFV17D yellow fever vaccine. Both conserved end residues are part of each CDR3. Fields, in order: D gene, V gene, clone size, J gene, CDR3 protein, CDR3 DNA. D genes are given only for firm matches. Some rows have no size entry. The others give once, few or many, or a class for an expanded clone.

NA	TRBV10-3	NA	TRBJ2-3	CAISSTDTQYF	TGTGCCATCAGTAGCACAGATACGCAGTATTTT
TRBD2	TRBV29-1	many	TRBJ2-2	CSVAGTRGSGELFF	TGCAGCGTTGCCGGGACTAGAGGGTCCGGGGAGCTGTTTTTT
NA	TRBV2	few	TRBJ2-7	CASSEGPTHEQYF	TGTGCCAGCAGTGAGGGCCCGACCCACGAGCAGTACTTC
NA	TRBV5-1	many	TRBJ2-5	CASSLEGGVWTQYF	TGCGCCAGCAGCTTGGAAGGCGGAGTTTGGACCCAGTACTTC
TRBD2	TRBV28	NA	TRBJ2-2	CASSSSGNTGELFF	TGTGCCAGCAGTTCTAGCGGTAACACCGGGGAGCTGTTTTTT
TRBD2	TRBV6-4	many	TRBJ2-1	CASSRLAGVSYNEQFF	TGTGCCAGCAGCAGACTAGCGGGAGTATCCTACAATGAGCAGTTCTTC
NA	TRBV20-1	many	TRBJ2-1	CSARVANRFNEQFF	TGCAGTGCTAGGGTGGCGAACCGCTTTAATGAGCAGTTCTTC
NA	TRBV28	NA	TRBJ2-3	CASSLLREGTDTQYF	TGTGCCAGCAGTTTATTGCGGGAAGGCACAGATACGCAGTATTTT
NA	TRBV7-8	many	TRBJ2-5	CASSPVGLKETQYF	TGTGCCAGCAGCCCCGTGGGACTGAAAGAGACCCAGTACTTC
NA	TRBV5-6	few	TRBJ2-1	CASSSRTYYNEQFF	TGTGCCAGCAGCTCAAGGACCTACTACAATGAGCAGTTCTTC
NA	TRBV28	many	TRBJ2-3	CASSLYYHAEDTSADTQYF	TGTGCCAGCAGTTTATATTATCATGCCGAAGACACCTCGGCAGATACGCAGTATTTT
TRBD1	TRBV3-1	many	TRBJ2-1	CASSPQQGYNEQFF	TGTGCCAGCAGCCCCCAACAGGGGTACAATGAGCAGTTCTTC
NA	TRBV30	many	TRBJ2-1	CAWTRDFGSYNEQFF	TGTGCCTGGACGCGGGACTTTGGATCCTACAATGAGCAGTTCTTC
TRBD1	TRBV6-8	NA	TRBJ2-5	CASSYRRDREETQYF	TGTGCCAGCAGTTATCGCCGAGACAGGGAAGAGACCCAGTACTTC
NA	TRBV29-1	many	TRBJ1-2	CSVGKGNYGYTF	TGCAGCGTTGGAAAGGGGAACTATGGCTACACCTTC
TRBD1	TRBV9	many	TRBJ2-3	CASSSGGGDTQYF	TGTGCCAGCAGCTCAGGGGGCGGGGATACGCAGTATTTT
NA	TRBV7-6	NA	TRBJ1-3	CASSSVAAGNTIYF	TGTGCCAGCAGCTCGGTCGCGGCTGGAAACACCATATATTTT
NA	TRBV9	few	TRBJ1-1	CASSPRGGARVDTEAFF	TGTGCCAGCAGCCCCCGGGGGGGGGCGCGGGTCGACACTGAAGCTTTCTTT
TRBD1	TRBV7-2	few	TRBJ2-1	CASSLVGDSTNEQFF	TGTGCCAGCAGCTTAGTTGGGGACAGTACAAATGAGCAGTTCTTC
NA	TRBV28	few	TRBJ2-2	CAALRNTGELFF	TGTGCCGCGCTGAGAAACACCGGGGAGCTGTTTTTT
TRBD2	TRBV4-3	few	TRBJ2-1	CASSQEVAGGYNEQFF	TGCGCCAGCAGCCAAGAGGTGGCGGGGGGATACAATGAGCAGTTCTTC
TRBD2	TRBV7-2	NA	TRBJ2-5	CASSLATSGGQETQYF	TGTGCCAGCAGCTTAGCGACTAGCGGGGGCCAAGAGACCCAGTACTTC
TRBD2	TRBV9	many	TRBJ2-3	CASSVGEGSGSPSQGTQYF	TGTGCCAGCAGCGTAGGGGAAGGTAGCGGGAGCCCTTCCCAGGGTACGCAGTATTTT
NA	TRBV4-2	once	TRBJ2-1	CASTPGVMLLSYNEQFF	TGTGCCAGCACCCCAGGGGTCATGCTTCTCTCCTACAATGAGCAGTTCTTC
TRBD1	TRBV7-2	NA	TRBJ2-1	CASSSWTGGIGEQFF	TGTGCCAGCAGCTCGTGGACAGGGGGTATCGGTGAGCAGTTCTTC
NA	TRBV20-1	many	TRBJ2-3	CSARGLSTDTQYF	TGCAGTGCTAGGGGACTTTCCACAGATACGCAGTATTTT
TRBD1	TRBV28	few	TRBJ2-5	CASRTTMTGEETQYF	TGTGCCAGCAGAACCACGATGACAGGGGAAGAGACCCAGTACTTC
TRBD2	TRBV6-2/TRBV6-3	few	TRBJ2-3	CASSGLAGISTDTQYF	TGTGCCAGCAGCGGACTAGCGGGGATTAGCACAGATACGCAGTATTTT
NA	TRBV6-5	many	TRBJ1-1	CASSYMDRSEAFF	TGTGCCAGCAGTTACATGGACCGCTCTGAAGCTTTCTTT
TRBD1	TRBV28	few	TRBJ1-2	CANRGQGIGYTF	TGTGCCAACCGCGGACAGGGGATCGGCTACACCTTC
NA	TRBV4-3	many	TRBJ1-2	CASSQVIYKGGPLPNYGYTF	TGCGCCAGCAGCCAAGTTATTTATAAGGGCGGACCACTTCCAAACTATGGCTACACCTTC
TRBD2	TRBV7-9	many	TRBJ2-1	CASSSPGTSGRFGEQFF	TGTGCCAGCAGCTCCCCCGGGACTAGCGGGAGATTTGGTGAGCAGTTCTTC
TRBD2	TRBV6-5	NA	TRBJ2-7	CASSYASGNEQYF	TGTGCCAGCAGTTATGCTAGCGGCAACGAGCAGTACTTC
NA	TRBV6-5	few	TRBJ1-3	CASSYPSSGNTIYF	TGTGCCAGCAGTTACCCGAGCTCTGGAAACACCATATATTTT
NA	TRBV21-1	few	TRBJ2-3	CASSKVGGPGPRGTDTQYF	TGTGCCAGCAGCAAAGTTGGAGGACCGGGACCGAGGGGCACAGATACGCAGTATTTT
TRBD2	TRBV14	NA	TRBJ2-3	CASSQDSTSGLTQYF	TGTGCCAGCAGCCAAGATAGCACTAGCGGGCTTACGCAGTATTTT
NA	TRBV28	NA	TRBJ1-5	CASSATLFVGNQPQHF	TGTGCCAGCAGTGCTACACTATTTGTCGGCAATCAGCCCCAGCATTTT
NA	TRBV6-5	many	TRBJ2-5	CASSYKLDSETQYF	TGTGCCAGCAGTTACAAACTAGATTCAGAGACCCAGTACTTC
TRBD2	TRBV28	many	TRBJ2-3	CASRSIAGGDTDTQYF	TGTGCCAGCAGATCTATAGCGGGAGGTGACACAGATACGCAGTATTTT
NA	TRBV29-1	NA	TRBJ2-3	CSVTRAALPDTQYF	TGCAGCGTGACGCGAGCGGCTCTCCCCGATACGCAGTATTTT
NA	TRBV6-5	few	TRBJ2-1	CASSYSSGNYNEQFF	TGTGCCAGCAGTTACTCTAGCGGAAACTACAATGAGCAGTTCTTC
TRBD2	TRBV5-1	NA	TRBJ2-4	CASSLAGGTNIQYF	TGCGCCAGCAGCTTAGCGGGAGGCACGAACATTCAGTACTTC
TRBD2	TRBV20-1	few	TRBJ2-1	CSARDPGSGSRNEQFF	TGCAGTGCTAGAGATCCGGGTAGCGGGAGTCGGAATGAGCAGTTCTTC
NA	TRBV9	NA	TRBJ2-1	CASSVGNRAPYNEQFF	TGTGCCAGCAGCGTAGGAAACAGGGCCCCCTACAATGAGCAGTTCTTC
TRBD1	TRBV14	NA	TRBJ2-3	CASSPTLQYSRDRYTDTQYF	TGTGCCAGCAGCCCAACTCTTCAGTACTCACGGGACAGATACACAGATACGCAGTATTTT
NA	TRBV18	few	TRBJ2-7	CASSPRGEPYEQYF	TGTGCCAGCTCACCACGAGGCGAACCCTACGAGCAGTACTTC
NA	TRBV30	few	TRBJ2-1	CAWSHRTTGTLKGDEQFF	TGTGCCTGGAGCCACCGAACGACCGGGACCCTCAAGGGTGATGAGCAGTTCTTC
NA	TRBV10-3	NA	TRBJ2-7	CAISESAGYEQYF	TGTGCCATCAGTGAGTCGGCAGGTTACGAGCAGTACTTC
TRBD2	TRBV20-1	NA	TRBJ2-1	CCVLDRSSGSYNEQFF	TGCTGTGTACTAGATCGTTCTAGCGGGAGTTACAATGAGCAGTTCTTC
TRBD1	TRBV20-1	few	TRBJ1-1	CSARDRSGGGEAFF	TGCAGTGCTAGAGATAGGTCAGGGGGTGGTGAAGCTTTCTTT
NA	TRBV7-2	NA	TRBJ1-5	CASSLVGGKEPQHF	TGTGCCAGCAGCTTAGTGGGCGGGAAGGAGCCCCAGCATTTT
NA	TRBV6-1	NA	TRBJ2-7	CATEGPVMGEQYF	TGTGCCACCGAGGGCCCGGTCATGGGGGAGCAGTACTTC
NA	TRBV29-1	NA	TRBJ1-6	CSVQERRDSPLHF	TGCAGCGTCCAAGAGAGGAGGGACTCACCCCTCCACTTT
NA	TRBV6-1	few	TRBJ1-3	CASSEGASGNTIYF	TGTGCCAGCAGTGAGGGGGCCTCGGGAAACACCATATATTTT